The clone carrying this T cell receptor (beta chain) appeared a few times. The data stem from a study of CD8+CD57+ T cells in acquired aplastic anemia. For the study at large: The average for DNA from sorted CD4+ and CD8+ cells was 3.2 ug.

Genomic DNA served as template for TCR beta VDJ and CDR3 profiling. Using its own MiXCR run on the reads, TCRdb lists one record per CDR3 protein. The data show around 230,000 distinct CDR3 sequences, with roughly 57% seen just once and over 25% held by the top ten. Sequenced: sorted CD4+, CD8+, or CD8+CD57+ T cells (not recorded which) from PBMCs. The clonotype originates from a human donor in good health.

The CDR3: CASREYGNSPLHF. The CDR3 DNA reads as TGTGCCAGCCGGGAGTACGGGAATTCACCCCTCCACTTT. This chain links TRBV2 with TRBJ1-6; D is ambiguous. The germline gives CDR1 SNHLY, CDR2 FYNNEI. V was shortened by 8 bases and J by 7 bases, with 12 bases between the two germline ends. This CDR3 comprises 13 residues.